The clone carrying this T cell receptor (beta chain) was observed a few times. Antigen unknown. Preparation of TCR beta libraries was done by quantitative 5'-RACE with molecular barcodes. TCRdb processed the 5' RACE reads anew with MiXCR; each CDR3 protein has one entry. The sample yields 500,000 to 550,000 distinct CDR3 sequences, 9.5% to 15% seen once. This entry belongs to a study of CD8 T cells in ankylosing spondylitis. The study's findings and limits: Prior literature has documented some motif variants in synovial fluid and blood from reactive arthritis. Made up of fewer than 10 highly homologous variants, a TCR beta motif appeared characteristic of ankylosing spondylitis blood. Disease-linked clones were CD8+ and relatively rare in peripheral blood. Reports say disease-linked clones showed up significantly more in matched ankylosing spondylitis synovial fluid.

Sequencing used blood, either unsorted or a sorted T cell fraction (not recorded which). The sequence derives from a male donor with ankylosing spondylitis.

In DNA, the CDR3 is TGCAGTGCTAGAGTCCCCGGACAGGGACAGCCCCAGCATTTT. Protein product: CSARVPGQGQPQHF. The rearrangement joins TRBV20-1 to TRBJ1-5; 8 bases map to TRBD1. Germline CDR1 and CDR2: DFQATT and SNEGSKA (reference sequence). There are 14 residues in the CDR3. With 1 base clipped from V and 7 bases from J, the junction kept 6 bases outside the gene matches.